This T cell receptor (beta chain) was identified in a study of radiation and T cells in renal cell carcinoma. Study-level results: In blood, top tumor clones expanded by 2 weeks, shrinking by 4.

Turning to this clone: What it binds is unknown.

Trimming pared 4 bases from V and 3 bases from J, leaving 6 bases between. The CDR3 runs 12 residues. The germline V gene encodes CDR1 LNHNV and CDR2 YYDKDF (reference sequence). Described time point: baseline pretreatment blood. Treatment of the sample: 15 Gy SBRT to primary tumor, nephrectomy 4 weeks later. The tumor was a clear cell renal cell carcinoma. TCRdb's table, derived via immunoSEQ multiplex PCR, lists solely in-frame clones and lacks some. The sample lists over 120,000 clones, about 88% occurring once. The clonotype originates from a woman aged 50 to 65 with renal cell carcinoma. The sequenced sample was blood, obtained from a patient whose treatment included radiotherapy and nephrectomy. The chain has TRBV15 and TRBJ2-5, with D maybe TRBD1 (5 bases). Written as DNA, the CDR3 is TGTGCCACCAGCAAGGGGAAAGAGACCCAGTACTTC. Its translation: CATSKGKETQYF.